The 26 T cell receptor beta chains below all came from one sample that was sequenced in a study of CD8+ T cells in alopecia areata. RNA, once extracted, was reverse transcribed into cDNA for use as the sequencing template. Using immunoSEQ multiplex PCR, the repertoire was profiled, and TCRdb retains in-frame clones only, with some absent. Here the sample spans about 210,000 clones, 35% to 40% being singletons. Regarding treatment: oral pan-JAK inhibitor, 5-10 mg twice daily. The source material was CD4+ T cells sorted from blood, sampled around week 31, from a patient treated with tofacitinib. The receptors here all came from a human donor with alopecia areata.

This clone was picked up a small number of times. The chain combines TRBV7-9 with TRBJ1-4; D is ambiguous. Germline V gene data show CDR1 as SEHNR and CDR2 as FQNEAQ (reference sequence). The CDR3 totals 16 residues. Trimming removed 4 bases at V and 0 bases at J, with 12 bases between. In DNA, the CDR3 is TGTGCCAGCAGCTCCCGAGTAGTCCCAACTAATGAAAAACTGTTTTTT. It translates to CASSSRVVPTNEKLFF.

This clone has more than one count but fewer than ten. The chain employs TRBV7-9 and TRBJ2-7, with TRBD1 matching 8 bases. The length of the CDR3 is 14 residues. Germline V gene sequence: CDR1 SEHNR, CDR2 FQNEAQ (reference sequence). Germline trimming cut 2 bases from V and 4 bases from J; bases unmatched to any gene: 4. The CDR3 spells CASSLQGATYEQYF. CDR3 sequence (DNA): TGTGCCAGCAGCTTACAGGGGGCGACGTACGAGCAGTACTTC.

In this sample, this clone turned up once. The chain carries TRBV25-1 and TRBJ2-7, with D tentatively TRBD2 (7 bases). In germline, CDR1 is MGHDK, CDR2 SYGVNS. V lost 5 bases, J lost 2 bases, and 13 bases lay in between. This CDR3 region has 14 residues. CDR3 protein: CASSRRGPPYEQYF. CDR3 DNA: TGTGCCAGCAGTAGGCGGGGGCCGCCCTACGAGCAGTACTTC.

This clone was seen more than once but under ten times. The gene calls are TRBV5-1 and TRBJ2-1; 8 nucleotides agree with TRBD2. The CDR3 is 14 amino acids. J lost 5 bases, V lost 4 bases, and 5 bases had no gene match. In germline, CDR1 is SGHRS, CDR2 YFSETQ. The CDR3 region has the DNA TGCGCCAGCAGCCATAGCGGGGCGAACAATGAGCAGTTCTTC. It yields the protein CASSHSGANNEQFF.

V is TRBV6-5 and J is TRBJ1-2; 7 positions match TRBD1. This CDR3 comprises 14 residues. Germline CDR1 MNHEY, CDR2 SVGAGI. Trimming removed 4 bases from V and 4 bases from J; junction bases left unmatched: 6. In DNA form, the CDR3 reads TGTGCCAGCAGTTCCCCCGGGACAGCCTATGGCTACACCTTC. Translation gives CASSSPGTAYGYTF.

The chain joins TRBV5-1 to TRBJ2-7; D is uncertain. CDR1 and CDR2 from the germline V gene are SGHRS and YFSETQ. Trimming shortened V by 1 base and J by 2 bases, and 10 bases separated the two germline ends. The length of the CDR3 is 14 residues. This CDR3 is CASSLSGTPYEQYF. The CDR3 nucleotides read TGCGCCAGCAGCTTGTCCGGAACTCCCTACGAGCAGTACTTC.

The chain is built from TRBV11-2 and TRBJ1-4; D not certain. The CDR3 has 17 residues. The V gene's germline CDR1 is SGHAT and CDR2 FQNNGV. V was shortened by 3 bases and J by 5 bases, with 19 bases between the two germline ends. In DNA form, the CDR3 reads TGTGCCAGCAGCTTCGGCCAGGCTTGGTCGGGGAATGAAAAACTGTTTTTT. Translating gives CASSFGQAWSGNEKLFF. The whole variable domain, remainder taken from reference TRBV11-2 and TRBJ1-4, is EAGVAQSPRYKIIEKRQSVAFWCNPISGHATLYWYQQILGQGPKLLIQFQNNGVVDDSQLPKDRFSAERLKGVDSTLKIQPAKLEDSAVYLCASSFGQAWSGNEKLFFGSGTQLSVL.

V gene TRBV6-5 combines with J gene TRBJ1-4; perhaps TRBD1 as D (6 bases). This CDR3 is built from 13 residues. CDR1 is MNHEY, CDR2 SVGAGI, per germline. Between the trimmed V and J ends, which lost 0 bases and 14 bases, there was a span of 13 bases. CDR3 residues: CASSYSMTGPLFF. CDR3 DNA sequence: TGTGCCAGCAGTTACTCAATGACAGGCCCCCTGTTTTTT.

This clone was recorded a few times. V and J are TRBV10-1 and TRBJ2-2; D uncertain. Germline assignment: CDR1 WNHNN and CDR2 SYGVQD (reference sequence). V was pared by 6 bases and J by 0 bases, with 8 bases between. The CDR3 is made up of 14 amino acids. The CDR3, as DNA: TGCGCCAGCAGCCCTAATTCGAACACCGGGGAGCTGTTTTTT. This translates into CASSPNSNTGELFF.

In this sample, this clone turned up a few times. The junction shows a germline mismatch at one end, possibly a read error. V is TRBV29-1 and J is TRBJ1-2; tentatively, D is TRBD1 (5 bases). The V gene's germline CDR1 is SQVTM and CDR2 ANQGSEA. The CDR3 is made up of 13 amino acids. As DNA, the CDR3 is TGCAGCGTTCAAGACAGAAGTCTCTATGGCTACACCTTC. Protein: CSVQDRSLYGYTF.

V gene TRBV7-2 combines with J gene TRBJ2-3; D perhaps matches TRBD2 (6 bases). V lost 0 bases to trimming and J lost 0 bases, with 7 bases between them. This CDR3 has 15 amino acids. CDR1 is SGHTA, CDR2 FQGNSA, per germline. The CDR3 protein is CASSLAGLSTDTQYF. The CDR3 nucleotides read TGTGCCAGCAGCTTAGCGGGACTGAGCACAGATACGCAGTATTTT.

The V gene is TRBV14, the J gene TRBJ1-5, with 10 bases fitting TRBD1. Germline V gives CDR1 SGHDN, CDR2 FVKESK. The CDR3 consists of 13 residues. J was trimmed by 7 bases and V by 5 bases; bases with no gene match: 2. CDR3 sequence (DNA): TGTGCCAGCAGCGGGACAGGGGTGCAGCCCCAGCATTTT. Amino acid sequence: CASSGTGVQPQHF.

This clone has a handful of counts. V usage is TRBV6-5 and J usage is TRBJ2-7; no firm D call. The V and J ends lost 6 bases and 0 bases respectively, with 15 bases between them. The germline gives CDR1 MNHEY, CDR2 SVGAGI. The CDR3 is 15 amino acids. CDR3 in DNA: TGTGCCAGCAGGCAAACAGATTCCAGCTCCTACGAGCAGTACTTC. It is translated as CASRQTDSSSYEQYF.

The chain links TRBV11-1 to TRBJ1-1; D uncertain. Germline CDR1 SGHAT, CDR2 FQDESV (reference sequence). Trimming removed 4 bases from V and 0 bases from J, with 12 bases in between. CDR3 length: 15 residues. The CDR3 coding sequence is TGTGCCAGCAGCTCCCGGATCGGAATGAACACTGAAGCTTTCTTT. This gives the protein CASSSRIGMNTEAFF.

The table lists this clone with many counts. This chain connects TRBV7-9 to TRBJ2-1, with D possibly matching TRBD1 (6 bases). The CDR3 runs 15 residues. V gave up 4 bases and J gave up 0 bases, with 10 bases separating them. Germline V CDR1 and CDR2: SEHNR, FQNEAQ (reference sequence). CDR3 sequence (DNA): TGTGCCAGCAGCTGGGGGCAAAACTCCTACAATGAGCAGTTCTTC. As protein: CASSWGQNSYNEQFF.

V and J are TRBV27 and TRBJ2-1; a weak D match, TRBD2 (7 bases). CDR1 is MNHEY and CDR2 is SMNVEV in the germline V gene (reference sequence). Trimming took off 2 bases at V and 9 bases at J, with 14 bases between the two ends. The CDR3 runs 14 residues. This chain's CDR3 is CASSLAGARFEQFF. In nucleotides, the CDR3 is TGTGCCAGCAGTTTAGCGGGGGCAAGATTTGAGCAGTTCTTC.

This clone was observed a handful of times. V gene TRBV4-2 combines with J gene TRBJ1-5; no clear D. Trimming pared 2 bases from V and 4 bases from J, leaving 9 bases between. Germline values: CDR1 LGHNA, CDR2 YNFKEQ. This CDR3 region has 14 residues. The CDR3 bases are TGTGCCAGCAGCCAACCCCAGGCTAATCAGCCCCAGCATTTT. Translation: CASSQPQANQPQHF.

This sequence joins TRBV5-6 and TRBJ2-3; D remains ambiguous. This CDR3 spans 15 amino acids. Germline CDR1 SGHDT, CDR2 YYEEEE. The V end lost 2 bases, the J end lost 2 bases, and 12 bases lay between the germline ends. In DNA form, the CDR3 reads TGTGCCAGCAGCTTCTGGGTTTCACACACAGATACGCAGTATTTT. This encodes CASSFWVSHTDTQYF.

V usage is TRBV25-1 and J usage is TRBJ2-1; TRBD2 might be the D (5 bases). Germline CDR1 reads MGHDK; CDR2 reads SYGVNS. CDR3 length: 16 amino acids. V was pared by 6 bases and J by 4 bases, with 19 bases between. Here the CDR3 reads CASRDSGSGVYNEQFF. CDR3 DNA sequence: TGTGCCAGCAGGGATTCAGGAAGCGGAGTTTACAATGAGCAGTTCTTC.

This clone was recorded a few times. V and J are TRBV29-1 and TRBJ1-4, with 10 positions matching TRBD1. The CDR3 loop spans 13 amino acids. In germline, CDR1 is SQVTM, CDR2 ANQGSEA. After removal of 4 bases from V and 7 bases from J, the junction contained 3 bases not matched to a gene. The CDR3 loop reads CSVGRDRGEKLFF. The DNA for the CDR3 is TGCAGCGTTGGTAGGGACAGGGGTGAAAAACTGTTTTTT.

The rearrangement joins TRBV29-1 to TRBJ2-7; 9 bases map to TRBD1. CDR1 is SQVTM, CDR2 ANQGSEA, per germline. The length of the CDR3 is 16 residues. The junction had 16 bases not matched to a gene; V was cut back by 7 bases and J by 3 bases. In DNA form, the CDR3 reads TGCAGCGCCCCGGACAGGGGTTCAAGTAGGGACTACGAGCAGTACTTC. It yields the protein CSAPDRGSSRDYEQYF.

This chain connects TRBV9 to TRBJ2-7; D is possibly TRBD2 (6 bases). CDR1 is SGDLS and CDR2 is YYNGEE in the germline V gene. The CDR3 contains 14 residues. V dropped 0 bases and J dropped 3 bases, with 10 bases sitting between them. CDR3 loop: CASSVAWGDYEQYF. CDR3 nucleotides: TGTGCCAGCAGCGTAGCTTGGGGGGACTACGAGCAGTACTTC.

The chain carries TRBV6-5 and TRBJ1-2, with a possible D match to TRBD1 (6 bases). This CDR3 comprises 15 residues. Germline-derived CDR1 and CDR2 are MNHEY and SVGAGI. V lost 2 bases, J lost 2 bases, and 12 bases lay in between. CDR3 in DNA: TGTGCCAGCAGTTACGACAGGAAAACAAACTATGGCTACACCTTC. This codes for CASSYDRKTNYGYTF.

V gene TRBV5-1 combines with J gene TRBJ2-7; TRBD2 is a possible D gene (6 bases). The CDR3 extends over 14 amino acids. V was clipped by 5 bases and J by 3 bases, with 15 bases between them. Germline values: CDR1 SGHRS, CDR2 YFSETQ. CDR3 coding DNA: TGCGCCAGCAGAGGGACTGAATTAGTCTACGAGCAGTACTTC. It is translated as CASRGTELVYEQYF.

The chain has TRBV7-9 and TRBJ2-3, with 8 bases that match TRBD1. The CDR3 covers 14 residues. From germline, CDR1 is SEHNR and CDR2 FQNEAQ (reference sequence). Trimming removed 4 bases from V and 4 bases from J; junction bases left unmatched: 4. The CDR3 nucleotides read TGTGCCAGCAGCTCTCCGGGACAGGCAGATACGCAGTATTTT. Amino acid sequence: CASSSPGQADTQYF.

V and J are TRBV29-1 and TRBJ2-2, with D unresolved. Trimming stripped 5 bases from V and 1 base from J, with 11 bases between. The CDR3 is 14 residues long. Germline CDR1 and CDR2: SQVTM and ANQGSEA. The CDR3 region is CSVPRPENTGELFF. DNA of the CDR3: TGCAGCGTTCCGAGGCCAGAGAACACCGGGGAGCTGTTTTTT.